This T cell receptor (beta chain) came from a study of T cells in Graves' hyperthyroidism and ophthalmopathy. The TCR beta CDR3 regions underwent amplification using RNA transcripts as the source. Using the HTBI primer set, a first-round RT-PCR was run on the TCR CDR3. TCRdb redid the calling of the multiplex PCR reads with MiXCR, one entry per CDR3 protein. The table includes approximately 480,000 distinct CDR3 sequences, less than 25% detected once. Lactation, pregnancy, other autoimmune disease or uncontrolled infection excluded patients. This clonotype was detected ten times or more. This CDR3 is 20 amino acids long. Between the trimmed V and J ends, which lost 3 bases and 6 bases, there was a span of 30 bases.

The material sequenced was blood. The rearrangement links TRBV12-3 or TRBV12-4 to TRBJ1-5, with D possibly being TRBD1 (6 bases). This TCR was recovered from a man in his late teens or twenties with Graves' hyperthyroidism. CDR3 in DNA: TGTGCCAGCAGTTTGGAGGGAATAGGGACATTTCGCACCAGGTCTCAGCCCCAGCATTTT. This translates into CASSLEGIGTFRTRSQPQHF.